The present T cell receptor (beta chain) was sequenced within a study of regulatory T cells in long-lasting Graves disease. The overall study: The definition of persistent Graves' disease was over 5 years of antithyroid drugs with positive TSH receptor antibodies. General study findings and limits: The persistent group shared some 2,700 public clonotypes, more than the roughly 990 shared by new patients. Under persistent disease, TRBV28, TRBJ1-2 and TRBJ2-5 were used preferentially.

CDR1 SEHNR and CDR2 FQNEAQ come from the germline V gene (reference sequence). The CDR3 loop spans 18 amino acids. The V gene lost 4 bases and the J gene lost 0 bases, with 21 bases spanning the gap. Notes on this clonotype: Antigen unknown.

Specified time point: persistent/refractory GD, antithyroid drugs over 5 years with positive TRAb. Isolated PBMC RNA provided the starting material for the TCR library. CDR3 regions were amplified by Arm-PCR using iRepertoire HTBI primers to build TCR beta libraries. In the original workflow: From all samples, identification returned some 15 TRBJ and 60 to 80 TRBV segments. TCRdb reprocessed the multiplex PCR reads with MiXCR, giving one entry per CDR3 protein. The V and J calls here are based on TCRdb, not the publication. The repertoire consists of 350,000 to 450,000 distinct CDR3 sequences, with 20% to 25% occurring once and the leading ten covering approximately 15%.

The chain employs TRBV7-9 and TRBJ2-5; D is perhaps TRBD1 (6 bases). The receptor was isolated from a female donor with Graves disease. The sample in question was peripheral blood mononuclear cells (PBMCs), obtained when the disease was refractory, from a patient treated with antithyroid drugs. CDR3 sequence: CASSSRGWSVGYQETQYF. In DNA, the CDR3 is TGTGCCAGCAGCTCCAGGGGTTGGAGCGTAGGGTACCAAGAGACCCAGTACTTC.